This TCR beta chain comes out of a study of early T cells in non-severe SARS-CoV-2 infection. Study details: Unpaired chains resulted from sequencing bulk RNA of unsorted whole blood.

This clonotype was seen ten or more times. The antigen remains undetermined. Study findings and constraints: Matching against VDJdb likely underestimated virus-specific expansions, favoring anti-spike CD8.

Unique molecular identifiers were affixed to single, distinct cDNA molecules. A single record per CDR3 protein comes from TCRdb applying MiXCR to the 5' RACE reads. The sample gives about 33,000 distinct CDR3 sequences, over 4.5% of which show up once; roughly 15% is in the top ten. The TCR sequence derives from an adult who was a healthcare worker with PCR-confirmed SARS-CoV-2 infection or an uninfected control (not recorded which). Specimen: whole blood.

CDR3 residues: CATLETGFGPYGYTF. In nucleotides, the CDR3 is TGTGCCACCTTGGAAACAGGGTTCGGACCCTATGGCTACACCTTC. J is TRBJ1-2 and V is TRBV6-1, with a possible D match to TRBD1 (6 bases). The V gene lost 10 bases and the J gene lost 4 bases, with 22 bases spanning the gap. The V gene's germline CDR1 is MNHNS and CDR2 SASEGT. The CDR3 covers 15 residues.